This T cell receptor (beta chain) stems from a study of shared clonotypes between healthy human individuals. Germline V CDR1 and CDR2: SNHLY, FYNNEI. This CDR3 has 13 residues. V lost 7 bases and J lost 4, with 10 bases in between. An assay was performed, and its level was deep. Here immunoSEQ multiplex PCR was the method, and the copy in TCRdb shows in-frame clones only, minus some. This table holds about 600,000 clones, 97% found once. The sequenced material came from naive CD4+ T cells sorted from blood. The subset was: CD45RA+ positively selected. This rearrangement joins TRBV2 to TRBJ2-2, with a possible D match to TRBD2 (6 bases). The receptor comes from a young woman in good health. CDR3 sequence: CASMEGPTGELFF. Written as DNA, the CDR3 is TGTGCCAGCATGGAGGGTCCCACCGGGGAGCTGTTTTTT.